The present T cell receptor (beta chain) was sequenced within a study of cytomegalovirus exposure and HLA in healthy donors. 13 Jbeta primers and 60 Vbeta primers were used for the PCR. Assay used: immunoSEQ multiplex PCR; TCRdb lists only in-frame clones, some missing. Its clone listing holds 130,000 or so clones. Germline V gene data show CDR1 as SGHTS and CDR2 as YDEGEE. Deletions cut 1 base from V and 8 bases from J, with 15 bases between. The CDR3 is 14 amino acids. The origin of this receptor is a woman aged 40-49 years in good health and CMV-seronegative. Material for sequencing was PBMCs. This chain links TRBV5-8 with TRBJ1-2; D remains unclear. The CDR3 protein is CASSLREGLPGYTF. CDR3 sequence (DNA): TGTGCCAGCAGCTTGCGGGAAGGGCTTCCGGGCTACACCTTC.